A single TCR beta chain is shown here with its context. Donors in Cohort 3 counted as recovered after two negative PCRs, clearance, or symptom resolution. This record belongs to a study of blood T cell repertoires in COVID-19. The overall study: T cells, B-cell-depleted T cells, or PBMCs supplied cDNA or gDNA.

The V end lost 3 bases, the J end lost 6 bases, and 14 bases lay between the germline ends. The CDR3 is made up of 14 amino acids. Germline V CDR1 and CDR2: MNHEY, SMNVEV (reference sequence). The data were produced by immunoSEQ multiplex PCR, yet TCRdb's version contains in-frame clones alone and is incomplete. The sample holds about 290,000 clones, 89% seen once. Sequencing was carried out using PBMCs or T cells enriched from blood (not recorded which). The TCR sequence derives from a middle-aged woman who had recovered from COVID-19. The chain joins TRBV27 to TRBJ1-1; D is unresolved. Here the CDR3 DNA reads TGTGCCAGCAGTTTTTCTCGGAGTATCTCTGAAGCTTTCTTT. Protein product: CASSFSRSISEAFF.